This T cell receptor beta chain was captured in a study of T cell repertoires in cytomegalovirus infection. This clonotype was observed at least ten times. The length of the CDR3 is 14 residues. V gave up 4 bases and J gave up 0 bases, with 10 bases separating them. Germline values: CDR1 SGDLS, CDR2 YYNGEE. TCRdb redid the calling of the reads with MiXCR, one entry per CDR3 protein. The table records 400,000 to 550,000 distinct CDR3 sequences, roughly 12% of them present only once. The sequence derives from a human donor in good health (CMV status not recorded). Some clones in this sample may be carry-over from other donors' samples. The gene calls are TRBV9 and TRBJ2-5; D is ambiguous. Sequenced sample: PBMCs. The CDR3 here is CASSPSDNQETQYF. The DNA for the CDR3 is TGTGCCAGCAGCCCGAGCGACAACCAAGAGACCCAGTACTTC.